This T cell receptor beta chain was identified during a study of T cell responses to AZD1222 COVID-19 vaccine. The CDR3 is 14 amino acids. Germline CDR1 is SGHRS and CDR2 is YFSETQ. Germline trimming cut 0 bases from V and 6 bases from J; bases unmatched to any gene: 4. The method was immunoSEQ multiplex PCR; TCRdb's version includes in-frame clones alone and lacks a portion of them. The table lists more than 100,000 clones, over 75% of them singletons. This rearrangement joins TRBV5-1 to TRBJ2-7, with 9 bases that match TRBD1. The source was peripheral blood, collected on day 0 of AZD1222 vaccination. The TCR sequence derives from an adult in good health. The CDR3 DNA reads TGCGCCAGCAGCTTGGCAGGACAGGGGTTCGAGCAGTACTTC. Translating gives CASSLAGQGFEQYF.